The 12 T cell receptor beta chains below come from one sample, sequenced in a study of regulatory T cells in long-lasting Graves disease (dated by TCRdb to the early 2020s). The method behind the library was multiplex PCR. These reads were obtained on an Illumina HiSeq 4000. iRepertoire HTBI primers and Arm-PCR amplification of CDR3 regions were used to construct TCR beta libraries. TCRdb trimmed public reads at Q25 via fastp, called clones via MiXCR and kept in-frame beta chains. One record per CDR3 amino acid sequence lists the most common genes and DNA. Here the sample has fewer than 450,000 distinct CDR3 sequences; roughly 20% occur a single time. The top ten clones comprise less than 25% of the sample. The sample's time point label, decoded: persistent/refractory GD, antithyroid drugs over 5 years with positive TRAb. RNA was extracted from PBMCs in TRIzol for both TCR sequencing and RNA sequencing.

Material: peripheral blood mononuclear cells (PBMCs), obtained when the disease was refractory, from a patient treated with antithyroid drugs. These receptors came from a female donor with Graves disease.

This clonotype was detected many times. The CDR3 loop reads CASSSSLGGSGEQYF. The CDR3 region has the DNA TGTGCCAGCAGCTCGTCGTTAGGGGGGTCGGGGGAGCAGTACTTC. The chain links TRBV7-6 to TRBJ2-7; D is possibly TRBD1 or TRBD2 (6 bases each). The germline V gene has CDR1 SGHVS and CDR2 FNYEAQ. With 4 bases removed from V and 7 bases from J, the gap between germline ends came to 20 bases. There are 15 residues in the CDR3.

The genes are TRBV27 and TRBJ1-2; D is possibly TRBD1 (5 bases). CDR3 length equals 16 residues. V gave up 6 bases and J gave up 6 bases, with 23 bases separating them. Germline lookup yields CDR1 MNHEY and CDR2 SMNVEV (reference sequence). The CDR3 DNA follows: TGTGCCAGCAGCCTAGACGGGGCCAGCCAATGGAATGGCTACACCTTC. This sequence encodes CASSLDGASQWNGYTF.

A remark on this clonotype: Its ends do not fully match the called genes, so a read error is possible. The V gene is TRBV11-2, the J gene TRBJ2-1; TRBD1 or TRBD2 may be the D gene (5 bases each). This CDR3 spans 13 amino acids. Germline-derived CDR1 and CDR2 are SGHAT and FQNNGV. CDR3 protein: CASSLARGNEQLF. The DNA of the CDR3 is TGTGCCAGCAGCTTAGCTCGGGGCAATGAGCAGCTCTTC.

The chain recombines TRBV19 with TRBJ2-7, with D unresolved. The germline CDR1 and CDR2 sequences are LNHDA and SQIVND (reference sequence). The germline V and J ends were trimmed by 0 bases and 9 bases, with 18 bases remaining between them. The CDR3 has 15 residues. The CDR3 nucleotides read TGTGCCAGTAGTATAGATCAACAGATCGGGTATGGGCAGTACTTC. The encoded protein is CASSIDQQIGYGQYF.

The gene calls are TRBV7-2 and TRBJ2-3; the D is unclear. This CDR3 has 14 residues. Germline CDR1 SGHTA, CDR2 FQGNSA. Trimming left V 5 bases short and J 2 bases short, with 11 bases between. The DNA of the CDR3 is TGTGCCAGCAGCCTCATGGGTTACACAGATACGCAGTATTTT. Its translation: CASSLMGYTDTQYF.

This clonotype was counted at least ten times. This rearrangement joins TRBV12-3 or TRBV12-4 to TRBJ1-2; no definite D call. The CDR3 loop spans 13 amino acids. The ends were cut back, 3 bases at V and 5 bases at J, with 10 bases in the middle. CDR3 DNA sequence: TGTGCCAGCAGTTTGCGACTGTCTTATGGCTACACCTTC. Amino acids: CASSLRLSYGYTF.

This clonotype was observed a handful of times. The chain couples TRBV2 to TRBJ1-6; D ambiguous. The CDR3 spans 15 residues. Trimming stripped 4 bases from V and 8 bases from J, with 15 bases between. The germline V gene encodes CDR1 SNHLY and CDR2 FYNNEI. CDR3 nucleotides: TGTGCCAGCAGTGGGGAATACTCCTCTGATTCACCCCTCCACTTT. As protein: CASSGEYSSDSPLHF.

This clonotype was found many times. V gene TRBV20-1 combines with J gene TRBJ2-4; D remains unclear. The ends were cut back, 3 bases at V and 7 bases at J, with 13 bases in the middle. Germline CDR1 is DFQATT and CDR2 is SNEGSKA (reference sequence). The CDR3 is 13 residues long. CDR3 bases: TGCAGTGCTAGCCCGGAGCTGTTGAACATTCAGTACTTC. It translates to CSASPELLNIQYF.

V usage is TRBV28 and J usage is TRBJ2-5; D is tentatively TRBD1 or TRBD2 (6 bases each). The germline V and J ends were trimmed by 5 bases and 5 bases, with 21 bases remaining between them. The CDR3 totals 16 residues. Germline values: CDR1 MDHEN, CDR2 SYDVKM. CDR3 sequence (DNA): TGTGCCAGCAGTCCCGCCGGGGGCAGGCTGGGGGAGACCCAGTACTTC. Its translation is CASSPAGGRLGETQYF.

This clonotype occurred a few times. The V and J genes are TRBV9 and TRBJ1-2; D is uncertain. In germline, CDR1 is SGDLS, CDR2 YYNGEE. The V end was cut by 4 bases, the J end by 7 bases, with 14 bases between. This CDR3 comprises 13 residues. CDR3 region: CASSLSDDLGYTF. The CDR3 DNA reads as TGTGCCAGCAGCCTCAGCGATGACCTTGGCTACACCTTC. The entire variable domain, with the rest obtained from reference TRBV9 and TRBJ1-2, is as follows: DSGVTQTPKHLITATGQRVTLRCSPRSGDLSVYWYQQSLDQGLQFLIQYYNGEERAKGNILERFSAQQFPDLHSELNLSSLELGDSALYFCASSLSDDLGYTFGSGTRLTVV.

This clonotype has a count of ten or more. The chain joins TRBV3-1 to TRBJ1-2; D not certain. Germline CDR1 and CDR2: LGHDT and YNNKEL (reference sequence). Deletions cut 1 base from V and 3 bases from J, with 9 bases between. The CDR3 has 14 residues. The CDR3 spells CASSQAGRDYGYTF. In nucleotides, the CDR3 is TGTGCCAGCAGCCAAGCAGGACGTGACTATGGCTACACCTTC. Combining the CDR3 with reference TRBV3-1 and TRBJ1-2 gives the whole variable domain DTAVSQTPKYLVTQMGNDKSIKCEQNLGHDTMYWYKQDSKKFLKIMFSYNNKELIINETVPNRFSPKSPDKAHLNLHINSLELGDSAVYFCASSQAGRDYGYTFGSGTRLTVV.

This clonotype was observed a handful of times. V is TRBV9 and J is TRBJ2-4, with D possibly matching TRBD1 (6 bases). The CDR3 runs to 19 residues. The V end was cut by 6 bases, the J end by 3 bases, with 28 bases between. Germline CDR1 reads SGDLS; CDR2 reads YYNGEE. In DNA, the CDR3 is TGTGCCAGCACCTTTCGGGGTACAGGGTATCATGGAGGCAAAAACATTCAGTACTTC. This translates into CASTFRGTGYHGGKNIQYF.